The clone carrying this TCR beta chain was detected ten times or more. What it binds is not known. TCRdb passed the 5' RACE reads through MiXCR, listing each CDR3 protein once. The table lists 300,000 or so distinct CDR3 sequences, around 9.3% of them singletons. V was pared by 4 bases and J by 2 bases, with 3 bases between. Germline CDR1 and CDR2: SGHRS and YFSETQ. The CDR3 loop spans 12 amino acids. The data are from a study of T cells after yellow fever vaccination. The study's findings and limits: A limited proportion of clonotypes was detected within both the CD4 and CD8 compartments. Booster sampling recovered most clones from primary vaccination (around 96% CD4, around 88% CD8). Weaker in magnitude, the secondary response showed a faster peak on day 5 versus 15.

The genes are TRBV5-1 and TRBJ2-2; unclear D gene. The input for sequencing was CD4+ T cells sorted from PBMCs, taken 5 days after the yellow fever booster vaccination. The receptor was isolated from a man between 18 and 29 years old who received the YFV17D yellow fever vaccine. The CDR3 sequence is CASSANTGELFF. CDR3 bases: TGCGCCAGCAGCGCCAACACCGGGGAGCTGTTTTTT. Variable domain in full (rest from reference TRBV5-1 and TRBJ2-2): KAGVTQTPRYLIKTRGQQVTLSCSPISGHRSVSWYQQTPGQGLQFLFEYFSETQRNKGNFPGRFSGRQFSNSRSEMNVSTLELGDSALYLCASSANTGELFFGEGSRLTVL.